One and the same sample provided the 23 T cell receptor beta chains below, sequenced in a study of blood T cell repertoires in COVID-19. Some clones are missing from TCRdb's copy, which holds only in-frame ones; the method was immunoSEQ multiplex PCR. The table lists roughly 62,000 clones, approximately 80% of them singletons. Sequencing input: peripheral blood. These receptors were collected from a man aged 55-75 years with acute or convalescent COVID-19.

This clone came up once. The junction and the germline gene differ at one end; a read error may be behind it. J is TRBJ1-2 and V is TRBV12-3 or TRBV12-4, with D unclear. This CDR3 contains 9 residues. CDR3 sequence reads: CASSLPPTF. The CDR3 nucleotides are TGTGCCAGCAGTTTGCCCCCCACATTC.

This chain links TRBV5-8 with TRBJ1-2; D gene ambiguous. Germline V lookup: CDR1 SGHTS, CDR2 YDEGEE. Deletions cut 2 bases from V and 3 bases from J, with 5 bases between. The CDR3 runs 12 residues. CDR3 nucleotides: TGTGCCAGCAGCTTCGGTTACTATGGCTACACCTTC. It specifies CASSFGYYGYTF.

This chain joins TRBV6-1 and TRBJ2-7; 9 nucleotides align to TRBD2. The length of the CDR3 is 15 residues. V lost 1 base, J lost 5 bases, and 6 bases stayed unmatched. Germline V gives CDR1 MNHNS, CDR2 SASEGT. The CDR3 DNA reads as TGTGCCAGCAGTGAAGGGGCTAGCGGGGAAGACGAGCAGTACTTC. This translates into CASSEGASGEDEQYF.

This rearrangement joins TRBV29-1 to TRBJ1-2; D not certain. Germline V CDR1 and CDR2: SQVTM, ANQGSEA. Trimming cost V 0 bases and J 8 bases, with 10 bases left between them. The length of the CDR3 is 12 residues. The CDR3 DNA reads as TGCAGCGTTGAAGATATGAGGAAGGGCTACACCTTC. This codes for CSVEDMRKGYTF.

The J gene is TRBJ2-2, the V gene TRBV6-4, with D possibly matching TRBD1 (7 bases). Trimming removed 5 bases from V and 2 bases from J, with 15 bases in between. Germline lookup yields CDR1 MRHNA and CDR2 SNTAGT. The CDR3 covers 16 residues. CDR3 protein: CASSPNRGGNTGELFF. The DNA of the CDR3 is TGTGCCAGCAGTCCGAACAGGGGAGGAAACACCGGGGAGCTGTTTTTT.

V usage is TRBV5-1 and J usage is TRBJ2-7; D is perhaps TRBD2 (6 bases). The CDR3 contains 17 residues. Germline CDR1 SGHRS, CDR2 YFSETQ. V was trimmed by 0 bases and J by 0 bases, leaving 16 bases between them. As DNA, the CDR3 is TGCGCCAGCAGCTTGGGGCTTGGGGCTAGCGACTCCTACGAGCAGTACTTC. Its protein product is CASSLGLGASDSYEQYF.

This chain uses TRBV6-5 with TRBJ1-2, with 11 positions matching TRBD1. CDR1 and CDR2 (germline): MNHEY, SVGAGI. V lost 7 bases and J lost 6; bases outside the gene matches: 7. The CDR3 loop spans 14 amino acids. CDR3 region: CASTRGQGANGYTF. DNA for the CDR3: TGTGCCAGCACCCGAGGACAGGGGGCAAATGGCTACACCTTC.

The chain uses TRBV5-1 and TRBJ1-2, with 9 nucleotides matching TRBD1. Germline loops: CDR1 SGHRS, CDR2 YFSETQ. V trimming: 3 bases; J trimming: 7 bases; junction bases outside the gene matches: 7. The CDR3 spans 14 residues. The CDR3 nucleotides are TGCGCCAGCAGCTCGGGACAGGGTGTTGGTGGCTACACCTTC. It encodes CASSSGQGVGGYTF.

This clone showed up just a few times. The V gene is TRBV2, the J gene TRBJ2-2; TRBD1 matches at 8 bases. Trimming at V came to 5 bases and at J to 6 bases, leaving 8 bases not matched to a gene. The CDR3 is made up of 15 amino acids. Germline V gene data show CDR1 as SNHLY and CDR2 as FYNNEI. The CDR3 sequence: CASSPDRVKAGELFF. The CDR3 nucleotides are TGTGCCAGCAGTCCGGACAGGGTGAAAGCCGGGGAGCTGTTTTTT.

V gene TRBV15 combines with J gene TRBJ2-7, with 12 nucleotides matching TRBD2. Germline CDR1 is LNHNV and CDR2 is YYDKDF (reference sequence). CDR3 size: 17 residues. V was clipped by 0 bases and J by 3 bases; unmatched bases: 6. DNA of the CDR3: TGTGCCACCAGCAGAGAGACTAGCGGGGGTCCCCACTACGAGCAGTACTTC. It specifies CATSRETSGGPHYEQYF.

The chain employs TRBV24-1 and TRBJ1-2; 7 bases are a match to TRBD1. The germline V gene encodes CDR1 KGHDR and CDR2 SFDVKD. The CDR3 runs 15 residues. V gave up 5 bases and J gave up 7 bases; unmatched junction bases: 12. The CDR3 is CATSGADRSISGYTF. Written as DNA, the CDR3 is TGTGCCACCAGTGGAGCGGACAGGTCCATCTCTGGCTACACCTTC.

V is TRBV7-6 and J is TRBJ1-6; unclear D gene. The CDR3 runs to 15 residues. Germline V gene data show CDR1 as SGHVS and CDR2 as FNYEAQ. With 1 base removed from V and 8 bases from J, the gap between germline ends came to 12 bases. CDR3 amino acids: CASSLVAAAHSPLHF. For the CDR3, the DNA is TGTGCCAGCAGCTTAGTCGCGGCAGCCCATTCACCCCTCCACTTT.

The V gene is TRBV7-2, the J gene TRBJ2-1; perhaps TRBD1 as D (5 bases). The CDR3 runs 14 residues. Germline V CDR1 and CDR2: SGHTA, FQGNSA. Trimming pared 8 bases from V and 3 bases from J, leaving 14 bases between. CDR3 coding DNA: TGTGCCAGCCGGAGCTCAGGGTTCTACAATGAGCAGTTCTTC. It codes for CASRSSGFYNEQFF.

This clone has just one count. The J gene is TRBJ2-4, the V gene TRBV2, with D perhaps TRBD2 (6 bases). Germline lookup yields CDR1 SNHLY and CDR2 FYNNEI. The CDR3 runs 16 residues. Trimming left V 7 bases short and J 3 bases short, with 19 bases between. The CDR3 nucleotides are TGTGCCAGCATGAGTACCTTGCTCGGGGGCAAAAACATTCAGTACTTC. Translating gives CASMSTLLGGKNIQYF.

V is TRBV7-2 and J is TRBJ2-5; D is perhaps TRBD2 (6 bases). V was clipped by 1 base and J by 5 bases, with 11 bases between them. The germline CDR1 and CDR2 sequences are SGHTA and FQGNSA. The CDR3 runs 14 residues. The CDR3 region is CASSLDNGRETQYF. The CDR3 DNA reads as TGTGCCAGCAGCTTAGACAATGGGAGGGAGACCCAGTACTTC. Together with reference TRBV7-2 and TRBJ2-5, the CDR3 gives the full variable domain: GAGVSQSPSNKVTEKGKDVELRCDPISGHTALYWYRQSLGQGLEFLIYFQGNSAPDKSGLPSDRFSAERTGGSVSTLTIQRTQQEDSAVYLCASSLDNGRETQYFGPGTRLLVL.

The V and J genes are TRBV5-1 and TRBJ1-2; D may be TRBD1 (6 bases). The germline gives CDR1 SGHRS, CDR2 YFSETQ. Trimming removed 2 bases from V and 8 bases from J, with 13 bases in between. The CDR3 has 13 amino acids. The chain's CDR3 is CASSFLGARGYTF. In DNA, the CDR3 is TGCGCCAGCAGCTTCCTGGGGGCGAGGGGCTACACCTTC.

The chain is built from TRBV2 and TRBJ1-1, with D uncertain. This CDR3 is 13 amino acids long. Germline lookup yields CDR1 SNHLY and CDR2 FYNNEI. Trimming removed 10 bases at V and 1 base at J, with 13 bases between. Here the CDR3 reads CATTGVANTEAFF. The DNA for the CDR3 is TGTGCCACCACCGGGGTCGCGAACACTGAAGCTTTCTTT.

The chain carries TRBV29-1 and TRBJ2-7; the D gene is possibly TRBD1 (5 bases). This CDR3 is 11 amino acids long. In germline, CDR1 is SQVTM, CDR2 ANQGSEA. CDR3: CSVGDSYEQYF. CDR3 nucleotides: TGCAGTGTAGGGGACTCCTACGAGCAGTACTTC.

The chain uses TRBV19 and TRBJ2-2; TRBD1 matches 9 bases. The CDR3 has 18 amino acids. Trimming at V came to 6 bases and at J to 7 bases, leaving 18 bases not matched to a gene. Germline assignment: CDR1 LNHDA and CDR2 SQIVND (reference sequence). CDR3 sequence reads: CASSAPLATGTGFGELFF. CDR3 DNA sequence: TGTGCCAGTAGCGCACCCCTGGCTACCGGGACAGGGTTCGGGGAGCTGTTTTTT. Based on the CDR3 plus reference TRBV19 and TRBJ2-2, the full variable domain is DGGITQSPKYLFRKEGQNVTLSCEQNLNHDAMYWYRQDPGQGLRLIYYSQIVNDFQKGDIAEGYSVSREKKESFPLTVTSAQKNPTAFYLCASSAPLATGTGFGELFFGEGSRLTVL.

V and J are TRBV2 and TRBJ2-7; a possible D gene is TRBD1 (5 bases). CDR1 is SNHLY, CDR2 FYNNEI, per germline. This CDR3 contains 13 residues. The V end lost 3 bases, the J end lost 9 bases, and 15 bases lay between the germline ends. In DNA, the CDR3 is TGTGCCAGCAGTGAGTGGCAGGGCGTAGGGCAGTACTTC. This codes for CASSEWQGVGQYF.

The chain employs TRBV2 and TRBJ2-3; D possibly corresponds to TRBD1 (6 bases). Trimming shortened V by 6 bases and J by 2 bases, and 18 bases separated the two germline ends. This CDR3 is 16 amino acids long. From germline, CDR1 is SNHLY and CDR2 FYNNEI. The CDR3 loop is CASRPPDRTYTDTQYF. In nucleotides, the CDR3 is TGTGCCAGCAGACCGCCCGACAGGACTTACACAGATACGCAGTATTTT.

V usage is TRBV4-1 and J usage is TRBJ2-3, with TRBD2 matching over 8 bases. Germline values: CDR1 MGHRA, CDR2 YSYEKL. CDR3 size: 14 residues. V shed 0 bases and J 14 bases; nucleotides not matched to a gene: 10. The CDR3 DNA sequence: TGCGCCAGCAGCCAAGATGACCTAGCGGGCCCGGGGTATTTT. It is translated as CASSQDDLAGPGYF.

The chain has TRBV18 and TRBJ2-1; TRBD2 might be the D (8 bases). This CDR3 is built from 15 residues. The germline V and J ends were trimmed by 3 bases and 7 bases, with 16 bases remaining between them. The germline gives CDR1 KGHSH, CDR2 LQKENI. The CDR3 region has the DNA TGTGCCAGCTCACCTCCCAGCGGGGGACAGAATGAGCAGTTCTTC. This gives the protein CASSPPSGGQNEQFF.